This T cell receptor beta chain was captured in a study of early T cells in non-severe SARS-CoV-2 infection. As for the study in general: Chains were not paired, and sequencing was done on bulk RNA from unsorted whole blood. Whole-study findings and limits: Reliance on VDJdb matching favored anti-spike CD8 responses; private and CD4 specificities were missed.

From germline, CDR1 is SNHLY and CDR2 FYNNEI. There are 14 residues in the CDR3. V was trimmed by 1 base and J by 5 bases, leaving 12 bases between them. Regarding this clonotype: Its antigen remains unknown.

Individual cDNA molecules received unique molecular identifiers. TCRdb reanalysed the 5' RACE reads using MiXCR and keeps one entry per CDR3 protein. Seen here are just over 95,000 distinct CDR3 sequences, 11% observed once, and the top ten hold approximately 4.7%. The material was whole blood, obtained at baseline. The sequence was obtained from an adult who was a healthcare worker with PCR-confirmed SARS-CoV-2 infection or an uninfected control (not recorded which). V is TRBV2 and J is TRBJ2-7; either TRBD1 or TRBD2 may fit D (5 bases each). Written as DNA, the CDR3 is TGTGCCAGCAGTGAAGATCTAGTGGGGGACGAGCAGTACTTC. As protein: CASSEDLVGDEQYF.